This note documents a single T cell receptor (beta chain) sequence. The data stem from a study of OX40 agonist ivuxolimab in advanced cancers. Study at large: Every patient in dose escalation had hepatocellular carcinoma, melanoma, renal cell or head and neck cancer.

Clones were read by immunoSEQ multiplex PCR, and TCRdb kept only the in-frame ones, dropping some. The sample contains roughly 96,000 clones, approximately 84% of which appear only once. The CDR3 length is 13 residues. CDR1 and CDR2 from the germline V gene are SGHRS and YFSETQ. The J segment lost 2 bases and the V segment lost 4 bases, leaving 3 bases of the junction unmatched. The chain is built from TRBV5-1 and TRBJ2-7; 7 bases line up with TRBD1. This receptor was obtained from an adult with an advanced solid tumor such as melanoma, head and neck, liver or kidney cancer. The specimen comprised CD4+ or CD8+ T cells sorted from blood, sampled in a trial of the OX40 agonist ivuxolimab. The CDR3 spells CASSPGQPYEQYF. CDR3 in DNA: TGCGCCAGCAGCCCGGGACAGCCCTACGAGCAGTACTTC.